The T cell receptor (beta chain) described here comes from a study of OX40 agonist ivuxolimab in advanced cancers. J gave up 9 bases and V 1 base, and 9 bases lay outside the gene matches. Germline-derived CDR1 and CDR2 are SGDLS and YYNGEE. The length of the CDR3 is 15 residues. Clones were sequenced by immunoSEQ multiplex PCR, and TCRdb holds only the in-frame ones, with some missing. The data show 55,000 to 65,000 clones, with 85% seen just once and around 3.8% held by the top ten. The receptor's source is an adult with an advanced solid tumor such as melanoma, head and neck, liver or kidney cancer. The chain has TRBV9 and TRBJ2-1, with 8 bases aligning to TRBD2. The sequenced sample was CD4+ or CD8+ T cells sorted from blood, obtained in a trial of the OX40 agonist ivuxolimab. This CDR3 reads CASSVPGGGAGEQFF. The CDR3, as DNA: TGTGCCAGCAGCGTACCCGGGGGGGGCGCGGGTGAGCAGTTCTTC. The entire variable domain, with the rest obtained from reference TRBV9 and TRBJ2-1, is as follows: DSGVTQTPKHLITATGQRVTLRCSPRSGDLSVYWYQQSLDQGLQFLIQYYNGEERAKGNILERFSAQQFPDLHSELNLSSLELGDSALYFCASSVPGGGAGEQFFGPGTRLTVL.